This T cell receptor (beta chain) comes out of a study of long-term antiretroviral therapy in people with HIV (dated by TCRdb to 2021 to 2024). Background on the whole study: The earliest samples were collected approximately a decade before the 2015 WHO recommendation for immediate ART, a period when ART was typically delayed until CD4 counts fell. A retrospective serial study tested whether ART initiation and durable HIV suppression were associated with changes in peripheral blood TRB repertoire composition and diversity. A total of 150 to 200 cryopreserved PBMC samples came from a few dozen adults with confirmed HIV infection and were collected serially over a mean of around 6 years (range 1-12). About two fifths of the roughly 30 participants with HIV were female. No cross-contamination during QIAcube processing turned up in test extractions that ran a monoclonal T-cell line alongside 33 polyclonal samples.

Findings and caveats that apply to the study as a whole: The samples were dated from the mid-2000s to the late 2010s, and the ART regimens that were used may be less effective than current ART regimens. Because pre-ART samples had limited cell numbers, profiling was done on unsorted PBMC rather than on sorted CD4+ and CD8+ T cells. HIV repertoires had narrower CDR3 length ranges than controls, and the network structure suggested an antigen-experienced repertoire that shifted only slightly toward naive after ART. Starting ART was linked to a significant rise in TRB diversity, yet even after long-term ART the diversity remained significantly lower than in transplant donor controls. At every time point, the repertoire was dominated by expanded TRB clones first identified before ART initiation, although this dominance fluctuated and, in many PLHIV, declined after ART. Inferences about post-ART repertoire changes were limited because no data were available on ART adherence, viral resistance or therapy changes. Limited PBMC availability meant only the TCR beta chain was sequenced, without alpha chain pairing.

In regard to this clone: Its recognized antigen is unknown. Base qualities were left out, and no much larger clone turns up one base away.

From the cysteine through the phenylalanine, the CDR3 covers 12 amino acids. Only the CDR3 part of the read is kept: 36 bases, read in frame from the first base. Trimming takes 4 bases from V and 5 bases from J, and the germline ends sit 8 bases apart. Looking up the germline V gene yields CDR1 SNHLY and CDR2 FYNNEI. Participants were included only if at least one PBMC sample before ART initiation and at least two post-ART samples were available. Treatment was received in the United States of America by all participants with HIV. Before DNA extraction, cryopreserved samples containing roughly 0.9-11 million PBMC were thawed and washed. At the time of the earliest PBMC sample for each participant with HIV, ages ranged from 23 to 54 years. PBMC samples from each participant spanned 1-4 timepoints before ART initiation and 2-8 timepoints after ART initiation, with a median of 7 samples. For every participant, serial HIV viral load, CD4+ T-cell count, ART history and demographic data were obtained. A Qiagen kit on a QIAcube was used to extract genomic DNA from unsorted PBMC, with samples processed in batches of 12.

The immunoSEQ hsTCRB v3.0 assay was used at survey level resolution to sequence the TRB variable region. A depth of roughly 40,000-55,000 T-cell genomes per sample was targeted for TRB sequencing. An Illumina MiSeq with a v3 150-cycle kit was used to sequence the pooled TRB libraries. Per the source publication's procedure: Repertoire analysis was run in R within a reproducible Nextflow workflow that covered QC, data transformation and analysis. Custom analyses were implemented in LymphoSeq2, an R package for AIRR-Seq data exploration. A few samples that produced fewer than 5000 total TRB sequences were removed, so approximately 190 HIV repertoires were analyzed. Of the 188 retained HIV repertoires, some 60 were collected before and around 130 after ART initiation. Each repertoire was downsampled to 5000 TRB nucleotide sequences, and summary statistics were averaged across 100 downsampling iterations. TRB sequences were retained for analysis only if CDR3 regions of at least seven amino acids were present. Diversity was assessed using a clonality score derived from Shannon entropy and using the Gini coefficient. In repertoire networks, the top 5000 CDR3 amino acid sequences were linked whenever an edit distance of one separated two sequences. Antigen specificity groups and MHC restriction were predicted for TRB CDR3 amino acid sequences with GLIPH2. To flag known CMV, EBV, HIV or tissue antigen associations, CDR3 amino acid sequences were matched against VDJdb and McPAS-TCR. Pre-ART, post-ART and control groups were compared with Wilcoxon signed-rank tests and Holm-Bonferroni correction. This immuneACCESS table, as held by TCRdb, lists in-frame sequences with V and J called but not all clones. Of the missing ones, under half trace to an unresolved V gene in checked studies; the others have no known cause. The DNA was the basis for D and trimming; V, J and clone size are from that table. The table for this sample lists about 20,000 clones; 76% of them were counted only once. The top ten clones comprise 14% to 15% of the sample.

The receptor was derived from a woman between 45 and 65 years old with HIV. The V and J segments used are TRBV2 and TRBJ1-2; the D gene is perhaps TRBD1, from 5 matching bases. Here the sequenced sample was unsorted PBMCs, taken 2.5 years before starting antiretroviral therapy. The CDR3 corresponds to CASSGGEYGYTF. The DNA reads as follows: TGTGCCAGCAGTGGAGGGGAGTATGGCTACACCTTC.